The 23 T cell receptor beta chains listed next were all sequenced from one sample in a study of blood T cell repertoires in COVID-19. Using immunoSEQ multiplex PCR, the repertoire was profiled, and TCRdb retains in-frame clones only, with some absent. The sample yields about 170,000 clones, roughly 86% seen once. The sequenced sample was peripheral blood. The receptors here all came from an elderly woman with COVID-19, enrolled during active disease.

This chain uses TRBV4-3 with TRBJ2-2, with no clear D. From germline, CDR1 is LGHNA and CDR2 YSLEER. This CDR3 spans 15 amino acids. Trimming stripped 0 bases from V and 7 bases from J, with 12 bases between. CDR3 coding DNA: TGCGCCAGCAGCCAAGATCGTCTAGGTGGCGGGGAGCTGTTTTTT. As protein: CASSQDRLGGGELFF.

This chain joins TRBV6-2 or TRBV6-3 and TRBJ2-7, with 9 positions matching TRBD2. CDR1 MNHEY and CDR2 SVGEGT come from the germline V gene. The V segment lost 4 bases and the J segment 9 bases; nucleotides outside the gene matches: 10. The CDR3 has 14 amino acids. The CDR3 DNA is TGTGCCAGCAGTTTGGAGGGACTAGCTTATGGGCAGTACTTC. It encodes CASSLEGLAYGQYF.

The rearrangement joins TRBV11-3 to TRBJ1-1; TRBD1 matches at 8 bases. There are 15 residues in the CDR3. Unmatched junction bases numbered 4, after V lost 3 bases and J lost 1 base. Germline V gives CDR1 SGHNT, CDR2 YENEEA. Here the CDR3 DNA reads TGTGCCAGCAGCTTGGGGACAGGAAAGAACACTGAAGCTTTCTTT. This codes for CASSLGTGKNTEAFF.

V is TRBV9 and J is TRBJ2-7, with 9 bases matching TRBD2. Germline V CDR1 and CDR2: SGDLS, YYNGEE. The CDR3 contains 16 residues. J gave up 4 bases and V 3 bases, and 11 bases lay outside the gene matches. The CDR3 nucleotides read TGTGCCAGCAGCGAAGGTAGCGGGGGAACGGTGTACGAGCAGTACTTC. The encoded protein is CASSEGSGGTVYEQYF.

The chain employs TRBV7-9 and TRBJ1-1; 8 bases are shared with TRBD1. This CDR3 comprises 15 residues. V trimming: 1 base; J trimming: 6 bases; junction bases outside the gene matches: 7. From germline, CDR1 is SEHNR and CDR2 FQNEAQ (reference sequence). The CDR3 DNA is TGTGCCAGCAGCTTAGGGACAGGGCCGGGGGCTGAAGCTTTCTTT. Protein: CASSLGTGPGAEAFF.

The rearrangement links TRBV6-2 or TRBV6-3 to TRBJ2-7; TRBD2 agrees at 10 bases. The germline CDR1 and CDR2 sequences are MNHEY and SVGEGT. This CDR3 is 16 amino acids long. Trimming took 5 bases from V and 2 from J; bases not matched to a gene: 9. The CDR3 coding sequence is TGTGCCAGCAGTCTGATAGCGGGGGGCCCGCCCTACGAGCAGTACTTC. As protein: CASSLIAGGPPYEQYF.

V gene TRBV5-1 combines with J gene TRBJ2-1; TRBD2 aligns across 11 bases. The CDR3 runs 15 residues. The V and J ends lost 0 bases and 9 bases, in that order; junction bases with no gene match: 5. CDR1 is SGHRS and CDR2 is YFSETQ in the germline V gene. The CDR3 loop is CASSLVLAGDGEQFF. The CDR3 nucleotides read TGCGCCAGCAGCTTGGTACTAGCGGGAGACGGTGAGCAGTTCTTC.

The chain is built from TRBV5-4 and TRBJ1-2; D not certain. Germline V CDR1 and CDR2: SGHNT, YYREEE (reference sequence). V lost 6 bases and J 8 bases, leaving 17 bases between the germline ends. This CDR3 is 13 amino acids long. CDR3 in DNA: TGTGCCAGCACCCTTGGCCGCGGCTTAGGCTACACCTTC. Protein: CASTLGRGLGYTF.

This clone was seen just once. The CDR3: CASREQGFGKTQYF. The CDR3, as DNA: TGTGCCAGCAGAGAACAGGGGTTCGGGAAGACCCAGTACTTC. This chain joins TRBV2 and TRBJ2-5; 7 positions match TRBD1. There are 14 residues in the CDR3. In germline, CDR1 is SNHLY, CDR2 FYNNEI. The J segment lost 6 bases and the V segment lost 6 bases, leaving 10 bases of the junction unmatched.

V usage is TRBV6-5 and J usage is TRBJ1-3, with TRBD1 as a possible D gene (6 bases). V was cut by 6 bases and J by 2 bases, with 14 bases left in between. Germline CDR1 and CDR2: MNHEY and SVGAGI. This CDR3 is 15 amino acids long. CDR3 region: CASSITGIPGNTIYF. CDR3 in DNA: TGTGCCAGCAGCATCACAGGGATTCCTGGAAACACCATATATTTT.

The chain uses TRBV7-9 and TRBJ2-3; D uncertain. CDR1 and CDR2 from the germline V gene are SEHNR and FQNEAQ (reference sequence). V dropped 11 bases and J dropped 5 bases, with 8 bases sitting between them. The CDR3 consists of 10 residues. The CDR3, as DNA: TGTGCCGCCCTTAGAGATACGCAGTATTTT. Residues: CAALRDTQYF. The full variable domain, its missing parts supplied by reference TRBV7-9 and TRBJ2-3, is DTGVSQNPRHKITKRGQNVTFRCDPISEHNRLYWYRQTLGQGPEFLTYFQNEAQLEKSRLLSDRFSAERPKGSFSTLEIQRTEQGDSAMYLCAALRDTQYFGPGTRLTVL.

This chain joins TRBV5-4 and TRBJ2-5, with TRBD1 matching over 8 bases. The V and J ends lost 4 bases and 3 bases, in that order; junction bases with no gene match: 5. The length of the CDR3 is 14 residues. Germline loops: CDR1 SGHNT, CDR2 YYREEE (reference sequence). The CDR3 region is CASSADRVKETQYF. CDR3 DNA: TGTGCCAGCAGCGCGGACAGGGTAAAAGAGACCCAGTACTTC.

Concerning this clone itself: The junction departs from germline at one end; a sequencing error may be responsible. The sample carries other DNA sequences with the same CDR3. The rearrangement links TRBV2 to TRBJ1-5, with D tentatively TRBD1 (6 bases). The CDR3 consists of 16 residues. Germline assignment: CDR1 SNHLY and CDR2 FYNNEI. CDR3 sequence reads: CASSEGGRRSNQPQHF. Written as DNA, the CDR3 is TGTGCCAGCAGCGAAGGGGGGCGAAGGAGCAATCAGCCCCAGCATTTT.

The rearrangement joins TRBV13 to TRBJ2-1; 7 nucleotides match TRBD2. After removal of 5 bases from V and 5 bases from J, the junction contained 15 bases not matched to a gene. Looked up from germline, CDR1 is PRHDT and CDR2 is FYEKMQ (reference sequence). The CDR3 has 17 amino acids. The CDR3 DNA is TGTGCCAGCAGCGGGGGGGGACTTCCCCGCAGGCACAATGAGCAGTTCTTC. Protein sequence: CASSGGGLPRRHNEQFF.

This chain uses TRBV11-2 with TRBJ1-1; D is perhaps TRBD1 (5 bases). The germline gives CDR1 SGHAT, CDR2 FQNNGV. Between the trimmed V and J ends, which lost 2 bases and 3 bases, there was a span of 10 bases. The CDR3 consists of 14 residues. DNA of the CDR3: TGTGCCAGCAGCTTAAGCGGGGGGGACACTGAAGCTTTCTTT. Its translation: CASSLSGGDTEAFF.

V and J are TRBV12-3 or TRBV12-4 and TRBJ2-7; the D is unclear. The CDR3 spans 11 residues. V shed 4 bases and J shed 7 bases, with 8 bases lying between them. CDR3 DNA sequence: TGTGCCAGCAGTTACTATGGTGAGCAGTACTTC. This encodes CASSYYGEQYF.

The gene calls are TRBV18 and TRBJ2-3; TRBD2 agrees at 7 bases. The length of the CDR3 is 16 residues. Germline V gives CDR1 KGHSH, CDR2 LQKENI. The junction had 7 bases not matched to a gene; V was cut back by 3 bases and J by 1 base. The CDR3 DNA reads TGTGCCAGCTCACCCCGAACTAGCGCCGGCACAGATACGCAGTATTTT. Its translation is CASSPRTSAGTDTQYF.

V gene TRBV19 combines with J gene TRBJ2-3, with TRBD2 as a possible D gene (6 bases). This CDR3 spans 14 amino acids. V lost 6 bases, J lost 2 bases, and 12 bases lay in between. Germline CDR1 and CDR2: LNHDA and SQIVND (reference sequence). CDR3 loop: CASRGRTSTDTQYF. The CDR3 DNA sequence: TGTGCCAGTAGAGGGAGGACTTCCACAGATACGCAGTATTTT.

The V and J genes are TRBV7-6 and TRBJ1-5, with TRBD1 matching 8 bases. This CDR3 is built from 15 residues. With 3 bases clipped from V and 7 bases from J, the junction kept 8 bases outside the gene matches. Germline V gene lookup returns CDR1 SGHVS and CDR2 FNYEAQ. CDR3 residues: CASSFRDRTGQPQHF. The CDR3 nucleotides read TGTGCCAGCAGCTTTCGGGACAGGACGGGACAGCCCCAGCATTTT.

The V call is TRBV30, the J call TRBJ2-3; D remains unclear. The germline gives CDR1 GTSNPN, CDR2 SVGIG (reference sequence). The CDR3 has 16 amino acids. V was trimmed by 5 bases and J by 4 bases, leaving 22 bases between them. CDR3 coding DNA: TGTGCCTGGGACCCTCCCGGTGTCCCCCCCGCAGATACGCAGTATTTT. It is translated as CAWDPPGVPPADTQYF.

This clone has more than one count but fewer than ten. This rearrangement joins TRBV27 to TRBJ2-7; TRBD1 is a possible D gene (6 bases). In germline, CDR1 is MNHEY, CDR2 SMNVEV (reference sequence). The V end lost 10 bases, the J end lost 0 bases, and 16 bases lay between the germline ends. This CDR3 is 14 amino acids long. The CDR3 region has the DNA TGTGCCACCCAGGCCCTGGACAGCTCCTACGAGCAGTACTTC. Residues: CATQALDSSYEQYF.

The rearrangement joins TRBV7-2 to TRBJ1-1, with 7 bases matching TRBD1. The trim removed 5 bases at V and 7 bases at J, leaving 7 bases unmatched. Germline V lookup: CDR1 SGHTA, CDR2 FQGNSA. This CDR3 comprises 13 residues. The CDR3 is CASSLGGQLEAFF. The CDR3, as DNA: TGTGCCAGCAGCCTAGGGGGACAGCTTGAAGCTTTCTTT.

The chain uses TRBV28 and TRBJ2-7; TRBD2 might be the D (5 bases). Trimming took off 6 bases at V and 3 bases at J, with 12 bases between the two ends. Germline lookup yields CDR1 MDHEN and CDR2 SYDVKM. The CDR3 extends over 13 amino acids. CDR3 DNA: TGTGCCAGCAGCCTTCCACTAGTCTACGAGCAGTACTTC. This codes for CASSLPLVYEQYF.